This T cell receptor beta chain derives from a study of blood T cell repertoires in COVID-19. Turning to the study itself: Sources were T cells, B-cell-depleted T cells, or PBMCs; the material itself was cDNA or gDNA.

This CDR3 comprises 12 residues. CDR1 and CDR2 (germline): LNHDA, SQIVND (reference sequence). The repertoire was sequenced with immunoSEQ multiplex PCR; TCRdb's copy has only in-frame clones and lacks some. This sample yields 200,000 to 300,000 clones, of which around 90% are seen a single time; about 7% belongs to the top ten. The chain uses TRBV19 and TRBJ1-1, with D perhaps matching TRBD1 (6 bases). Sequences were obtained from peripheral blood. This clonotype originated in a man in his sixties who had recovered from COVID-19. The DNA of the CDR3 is TGTGATCCGGGACACCAGAACACTGAAGCTTTCTTT. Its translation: CDPGHQNTEAFF.